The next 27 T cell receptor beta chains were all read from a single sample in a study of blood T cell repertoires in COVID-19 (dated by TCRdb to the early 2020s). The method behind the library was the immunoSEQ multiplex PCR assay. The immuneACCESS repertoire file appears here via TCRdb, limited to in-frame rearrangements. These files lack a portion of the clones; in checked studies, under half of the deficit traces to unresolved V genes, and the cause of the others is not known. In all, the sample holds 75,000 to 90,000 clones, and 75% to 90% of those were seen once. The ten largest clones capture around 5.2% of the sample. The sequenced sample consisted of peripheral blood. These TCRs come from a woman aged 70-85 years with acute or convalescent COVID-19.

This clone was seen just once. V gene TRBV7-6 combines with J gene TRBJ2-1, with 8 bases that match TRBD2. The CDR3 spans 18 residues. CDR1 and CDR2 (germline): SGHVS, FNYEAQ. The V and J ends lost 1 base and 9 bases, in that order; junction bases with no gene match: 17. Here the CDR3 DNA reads TGTGCCAGCAGCTTAGAGGTAACCCGGACTAGCAAATCCTTTGAGCAGTTCTTC. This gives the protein CASSLEVTRTSKSFEQFF.

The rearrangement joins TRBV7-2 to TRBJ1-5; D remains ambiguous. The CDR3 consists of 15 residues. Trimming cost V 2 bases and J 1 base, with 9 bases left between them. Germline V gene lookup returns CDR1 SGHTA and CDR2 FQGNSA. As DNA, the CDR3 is TGTGCCAGCAGCTTAAAGTTCGGGAGCAATCAGCCCCAGCATTTT. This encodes CASSLKFGSNQPQHF.

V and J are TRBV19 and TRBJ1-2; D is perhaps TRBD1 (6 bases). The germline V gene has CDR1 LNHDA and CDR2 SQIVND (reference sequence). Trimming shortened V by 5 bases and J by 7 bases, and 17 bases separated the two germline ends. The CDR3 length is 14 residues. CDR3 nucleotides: TGTGCCAGTAGTGAAACTGGGGGCGTGGGTGGCTACACCTTC. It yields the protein CASSETGGVGGYTF.

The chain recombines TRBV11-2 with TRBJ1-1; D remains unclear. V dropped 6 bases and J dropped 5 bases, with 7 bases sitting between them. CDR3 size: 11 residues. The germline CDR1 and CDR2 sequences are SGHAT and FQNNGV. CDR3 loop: CASSQRTEAFF. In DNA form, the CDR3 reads TGTGCCAGCAGTCAACGGACTGAAGCTTTCTTT.

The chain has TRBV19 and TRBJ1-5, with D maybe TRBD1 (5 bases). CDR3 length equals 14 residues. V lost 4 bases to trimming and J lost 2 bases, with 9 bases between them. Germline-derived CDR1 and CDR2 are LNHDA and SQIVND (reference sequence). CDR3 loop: CASSRTGGNQPQHF. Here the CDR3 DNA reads TGTGCCAGTAGTAGGACGGGGGGCAATCAGCCCCAGCATTTT.

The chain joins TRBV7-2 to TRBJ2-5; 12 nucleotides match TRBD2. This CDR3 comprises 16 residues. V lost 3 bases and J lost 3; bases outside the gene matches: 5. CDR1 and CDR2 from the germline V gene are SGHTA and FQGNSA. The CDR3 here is CASSFSLAGGKETQYF. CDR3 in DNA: TGTGCCAGCAGCTTTTCTCTAGCGGGGGGGAAAGAGACCCAGTACTTC.

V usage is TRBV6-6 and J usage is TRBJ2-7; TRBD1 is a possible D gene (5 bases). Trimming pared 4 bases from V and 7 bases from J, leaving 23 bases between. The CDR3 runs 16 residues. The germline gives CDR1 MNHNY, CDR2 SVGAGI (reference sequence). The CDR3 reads CASSSTSGIASLEQYF. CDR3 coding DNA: TGTGCCAGCAGTTCAACCTCAGGGATAGCCTCGTTGGAGCAGTACTTC.

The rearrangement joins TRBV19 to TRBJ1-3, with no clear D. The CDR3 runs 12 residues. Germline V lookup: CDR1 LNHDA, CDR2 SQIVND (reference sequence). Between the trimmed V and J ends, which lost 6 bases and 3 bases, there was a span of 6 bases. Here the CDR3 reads CASRASGNTIYF. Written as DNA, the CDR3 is TGTGCCAGTAGGGCTAGTGGAAACACCATATATTTT.

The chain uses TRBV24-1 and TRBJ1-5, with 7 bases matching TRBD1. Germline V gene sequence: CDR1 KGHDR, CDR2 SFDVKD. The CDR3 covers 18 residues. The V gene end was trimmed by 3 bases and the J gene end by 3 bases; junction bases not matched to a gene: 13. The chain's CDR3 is CATSDRTGSDVNNQPQHF. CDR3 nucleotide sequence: TGTGCCACCAGTGATCGGACAGGCTCCGATGTTAACAATCAGCCCCAGCATTTT.

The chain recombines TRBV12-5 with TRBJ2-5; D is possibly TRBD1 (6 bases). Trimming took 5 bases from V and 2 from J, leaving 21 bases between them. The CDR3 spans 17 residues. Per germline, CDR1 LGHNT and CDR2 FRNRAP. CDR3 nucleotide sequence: TGTGCTAGTGGTCAGATACTAGGGGGTGAGATGCAAGAGACCCAGTACTTC. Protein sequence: CASGQILGGEMQETQYF.

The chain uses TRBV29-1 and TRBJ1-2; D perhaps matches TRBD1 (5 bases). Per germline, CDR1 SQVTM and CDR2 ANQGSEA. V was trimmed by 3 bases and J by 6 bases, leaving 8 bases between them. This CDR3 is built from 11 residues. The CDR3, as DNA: TGCAGCGTTGATGGAGGGGATGGCTACACCTTC. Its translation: CSVDGGDGYTF.

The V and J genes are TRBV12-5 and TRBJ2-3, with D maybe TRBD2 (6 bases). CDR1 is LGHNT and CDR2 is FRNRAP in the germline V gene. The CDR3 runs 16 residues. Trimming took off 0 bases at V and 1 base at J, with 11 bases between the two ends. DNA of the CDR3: TGTGCTAGTGGTTTGGTTCTTAGCGGTGGCACAGATACGCAGTATTTT. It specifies CASGLVLSGGTDTQYF.

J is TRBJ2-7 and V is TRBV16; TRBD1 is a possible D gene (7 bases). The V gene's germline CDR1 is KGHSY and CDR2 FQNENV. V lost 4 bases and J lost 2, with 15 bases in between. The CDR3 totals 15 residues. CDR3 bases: TGTGCCAGCAGCCCCCAGGCAGGGGGGCCCTACGAGCAGTACTTC. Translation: CASSPQAGGPYEQYF. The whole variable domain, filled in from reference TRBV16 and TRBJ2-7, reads GEEVAQTPKHLVRGEGQKAKLYCAPIKGHSYVFWYQQVLKNEFKFLISFQNENVFDETGMPKERFSAKCLPNSPCSLEIQATKLEDSAVYFCASSPQAGGPYEQYFGPGTRLTVT.

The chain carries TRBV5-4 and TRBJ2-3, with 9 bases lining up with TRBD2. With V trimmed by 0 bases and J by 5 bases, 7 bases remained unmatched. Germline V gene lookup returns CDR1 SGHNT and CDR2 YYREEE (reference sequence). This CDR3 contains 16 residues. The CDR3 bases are TGTGCCAGCAGCTTGGGCCTAGCGGGGTTTGGAGATACGCAGTATTTT. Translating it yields CASSLGLAGFGDTQYF.

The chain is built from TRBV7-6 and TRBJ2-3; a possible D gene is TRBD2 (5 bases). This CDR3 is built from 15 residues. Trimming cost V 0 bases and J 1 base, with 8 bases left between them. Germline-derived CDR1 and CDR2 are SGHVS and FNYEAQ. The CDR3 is CASSLAGGRTDTQYF. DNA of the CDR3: TGTGCCAGCAGCTTAGCCGGAGGCCGCACAGATACGCAGTATTTT.

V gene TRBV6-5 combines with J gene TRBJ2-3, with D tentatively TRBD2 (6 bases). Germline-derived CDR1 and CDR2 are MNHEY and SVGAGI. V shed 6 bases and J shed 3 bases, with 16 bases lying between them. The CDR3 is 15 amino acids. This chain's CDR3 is CASRTTSSWTDTQYF. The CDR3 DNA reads TGTGCCAGCAGAACAACTAGCTCTTGGACAGATACGCAGTATTTT.

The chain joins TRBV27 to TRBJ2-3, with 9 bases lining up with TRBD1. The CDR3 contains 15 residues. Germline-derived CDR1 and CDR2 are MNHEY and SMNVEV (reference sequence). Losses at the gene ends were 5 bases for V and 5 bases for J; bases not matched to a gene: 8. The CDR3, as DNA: TGTGCCAGCAGTCTCCGGGACAGGGTGGAAGATACGCAGTATTTT. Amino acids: CASSLRDRVEDTQYF.

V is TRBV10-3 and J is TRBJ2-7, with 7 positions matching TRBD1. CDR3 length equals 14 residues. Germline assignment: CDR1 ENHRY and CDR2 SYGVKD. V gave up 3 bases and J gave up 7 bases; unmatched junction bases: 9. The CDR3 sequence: CAISEPTGQGEQYF. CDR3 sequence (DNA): TGTGCCATCAGTGAACCGACAGGGCAGGGGGAGCAGTACTTC.

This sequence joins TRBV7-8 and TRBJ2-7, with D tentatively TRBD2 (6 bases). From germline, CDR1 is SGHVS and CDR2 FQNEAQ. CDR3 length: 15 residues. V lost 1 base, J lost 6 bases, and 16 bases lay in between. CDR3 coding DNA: TGTGCCAGCAGCTTAGTGGGGGACTCGGGGGTCGAGCAGTACTTC. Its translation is CASSLVGDSGVEQYF.

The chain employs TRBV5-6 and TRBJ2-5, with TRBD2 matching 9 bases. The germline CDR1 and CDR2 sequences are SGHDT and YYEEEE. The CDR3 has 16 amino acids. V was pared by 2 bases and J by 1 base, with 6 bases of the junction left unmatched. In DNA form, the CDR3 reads TGTGCCAGCAGCTTTGGCGGGGGGGATATCCAAGAGACCCAGTACTTC. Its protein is CASSFGGGDIQETQYF.

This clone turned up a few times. In nucleotides, the CDR3 is TGCGCCAGCAGCCAAGTTGTACAGAGCAATCAGCCCCAGCATTTT. Protein product: CASSQVVQSNQPQHF. This chain links TRBV4-1 with TRBJ1-5; D is uncertain. In germline, CDR1 is MGHRA, CDR2 YSYEKL. The germline V and J ends were trimmed by 1 base and 1 base, with 8 bases remaining between them. The length of the CDR3 is 15 residues.

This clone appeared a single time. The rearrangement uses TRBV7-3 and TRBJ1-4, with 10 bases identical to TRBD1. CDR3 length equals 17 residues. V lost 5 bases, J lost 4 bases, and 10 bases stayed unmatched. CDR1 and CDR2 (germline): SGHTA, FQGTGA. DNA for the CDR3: TGTGCCAGCAGCAAACCGGGGACAGGGGCCAATAATGAAAAACTGTTTTTT. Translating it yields CASSKPGTGANNEKLFF.

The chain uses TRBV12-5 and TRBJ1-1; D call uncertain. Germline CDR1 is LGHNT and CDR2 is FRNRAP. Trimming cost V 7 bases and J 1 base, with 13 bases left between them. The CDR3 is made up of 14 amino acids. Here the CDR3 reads CASVLGVANTEAFF. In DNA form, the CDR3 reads TGTGCTAGTGTACTAGGAGTGGCGAACACTGAAGCTTTCTTT. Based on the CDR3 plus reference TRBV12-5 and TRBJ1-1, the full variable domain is DARVTQTPRHKVTEMGQEVTMRCQPILGHNTVFWYRQTMMQGLELLAYFRNRAPLDDSGMPKDRFSAEMPDATLATLKIQPSEPRDSAVYFCASVLGVANTEAFFGQGTRLTVV.

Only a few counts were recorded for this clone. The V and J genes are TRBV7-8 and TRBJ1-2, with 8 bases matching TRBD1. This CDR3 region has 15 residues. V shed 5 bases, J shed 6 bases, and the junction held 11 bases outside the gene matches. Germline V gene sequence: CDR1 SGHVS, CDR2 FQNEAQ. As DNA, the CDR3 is TGTGCCAGCAGCCAACGACAGGGGAAGAAGGATGGCTACACCTTC. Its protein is CASSQRQGKKDGYTF. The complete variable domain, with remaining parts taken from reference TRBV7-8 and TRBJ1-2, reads GAGVSQSPRYKVAKRGQDVALRCDPISGHVSLFWYQQALGQGPEFLTYFQNEAQLDKSGLPSDRFFAERPEGSVSTLKIQRTQQEDSAVYLCASSQRQGKKDGYTFGSGTRLTVV.

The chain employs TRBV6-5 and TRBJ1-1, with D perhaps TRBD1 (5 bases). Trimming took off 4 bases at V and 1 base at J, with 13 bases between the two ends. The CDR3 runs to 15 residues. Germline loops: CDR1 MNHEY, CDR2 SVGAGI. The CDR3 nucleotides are TGTGCCAGCAGTTCCCTTGGGGGGAGGAACACTGAAGCTTTCTTT. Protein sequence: CASSSLGGRNTEAFF.

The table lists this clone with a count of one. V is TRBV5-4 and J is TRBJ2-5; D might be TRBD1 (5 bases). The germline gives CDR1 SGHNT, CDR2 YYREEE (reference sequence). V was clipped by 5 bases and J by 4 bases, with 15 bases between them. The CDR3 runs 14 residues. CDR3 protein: CASRTATVPETQYF. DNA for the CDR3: TGTGCCAGCAGGACGGCGACAGTCCCAGAGACCCAGTACTTC.

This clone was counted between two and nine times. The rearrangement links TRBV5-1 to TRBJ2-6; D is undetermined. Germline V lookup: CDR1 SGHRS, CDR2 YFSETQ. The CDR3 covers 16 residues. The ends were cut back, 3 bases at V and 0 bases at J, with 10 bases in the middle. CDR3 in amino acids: CASSSEALSGANVLTF. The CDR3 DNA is TGCGCCAGCAGCTCAGAGGCGCTCTCTGGGGCCAACGTCCTGACTTTC.